Included here is one T cell receptor (beta chain) sequence, with context. Its specificity is unknown. The length of the CDR3 is 14 residues. The V and J ends lost 5 bases and 1 base respectively, with 12 bases between them. CDR1 SGHRS and CDR2 YFSETQ come from the germline V gene. This entry belongs to a study of cytomegalovirus exposure and HLA in healthy donors. Study conclusions and caveats: Within an earlier analysis, most TCR beta V segments proved productive either about 87% or about 30% of the time. Exclusion applied to some V segments, including TRBV6-2 and TRBV6-3, as they were indistinguishable.

Primers: 60 Vbeta forward and 13 Jbeta reverse. Clones were sequenced by immunoSEQ multiplex PCR, and TCRdb holds only the in-frame ones, with some missing. The table records roughly 200,000 clones, approximately 9.5% of them present only once. This rearrangement joins TRBV5-1 to TRBJ1-1; the D gene is possibly TRBD1 (5 bases). The sample consisted of PBMCs. This TCR was sampled from a woman in her twenties or thirties in good health and CMV-seropositive. In nucleotides, the CDR3 is TGCGCCAGCAGGGGTTTCGGGGGGAACACTGAAGCTTTCTTT. Its protein product is CASRGFGGNTEAFF.